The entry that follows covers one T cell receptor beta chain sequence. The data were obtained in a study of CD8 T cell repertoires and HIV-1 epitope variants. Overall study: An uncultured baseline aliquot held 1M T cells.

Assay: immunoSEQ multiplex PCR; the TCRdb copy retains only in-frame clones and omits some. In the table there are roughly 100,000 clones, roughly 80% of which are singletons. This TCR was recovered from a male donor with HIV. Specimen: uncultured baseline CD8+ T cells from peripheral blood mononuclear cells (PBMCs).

The CDR3 reads CASSLGGSGELFF. The CDR3 bases are TGTGCCAGCAGCCTAGGGGGTAGCGGGGAGCTGTTTTTT. The V call is TRBV7-3, the J call TRBJ2-2; tentative D call: TRBD1 (6 bases). Germline CDR1 and CDR2: SGHTA and FQGTGA. CDR3 length: 13 amino acids. V lost 5 bases and J lost 7, with 11 bases in between. The whole variable domain, filled in from reference TRBV7-3 and TRBJ2-2, reads GAGVSQTPSNKVTEKGKYVELRCDPISGHTALYWYRQSLGQGPEFLIYFQGTGAADDSGLPNDRFFAVRPEGSVSTLKIQRTERGDSAVYLCASSLGGSGELFFGEGSRLTVL.